Sequencing of this TCR beta chain was carried out in a study of OX40 agonist ivuxolimab in advanced cancers. At the level of the study: Patients received ivuxolimab, an agonistic anti-OX40 (CD134) antibody.

Generated by immunoSEQ multiplex PCR, the TCRdb table keeps only in-frame clones and is missing some. The sample records about 80,000 clones, more than 70% being singletons. The CDR3 is 15 amino acids. V lost 6 bases to trimming and J lost 2 bases, with 13 bases between them. CDR1 is MDHEN and CDR2 is SYDVKM in the germline V gene. The chain recombines TRBV28 with TRBJ1-4; weak D call: TRBD1 (6 bases). The TCR was taken from an adult with an advanced solid tumor such as melanoma, head and neck, liver or kidney cancer. The sequences come from CD4+ or CD8+ T cells sorted from blood, collected in a trial of the OX40 agonist ivuxolimab. CDR3 amino acids: CASSLQGATNEKLFF. CDR3 bases: TGTGCCAGCAGCCTACAGGGAGCTACTAATGAAAAACTGTTTTTT.